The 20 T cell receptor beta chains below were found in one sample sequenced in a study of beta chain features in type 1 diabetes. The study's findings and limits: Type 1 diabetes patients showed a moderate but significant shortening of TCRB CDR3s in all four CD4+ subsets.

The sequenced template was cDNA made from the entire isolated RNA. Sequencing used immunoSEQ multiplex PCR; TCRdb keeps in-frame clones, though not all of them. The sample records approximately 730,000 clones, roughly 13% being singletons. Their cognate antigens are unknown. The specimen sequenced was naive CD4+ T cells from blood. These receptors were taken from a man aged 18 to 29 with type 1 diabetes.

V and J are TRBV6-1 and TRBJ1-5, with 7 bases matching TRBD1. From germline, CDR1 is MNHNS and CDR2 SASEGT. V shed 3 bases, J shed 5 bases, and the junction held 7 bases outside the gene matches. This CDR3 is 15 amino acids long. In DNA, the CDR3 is TGTGCCAGCAGTGAGGTGACAGGGTCTTATCAGCCCCAGCATTTT. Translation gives CASSEVTGSYQPQHF.

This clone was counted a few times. This CDR3 is CASSSRQEPGQGVLETQYF. CDR3 DNA: TGTGCCAGCAGCTCCCGACAAGAACCGGGACAGGGGGTCCTGGAGACCCAGTACTTC. V is TRBV7-9 and J is TRBJ2-5; 11 bases agree with TRBD1. CDR1 and CDR2 from the germline V gene are SEHNR and FQNEAQ (reference sequence). CDR3 size: 19 residues. V was clipped by 4 bases and J by 5 bases; unmatched bases: 18.

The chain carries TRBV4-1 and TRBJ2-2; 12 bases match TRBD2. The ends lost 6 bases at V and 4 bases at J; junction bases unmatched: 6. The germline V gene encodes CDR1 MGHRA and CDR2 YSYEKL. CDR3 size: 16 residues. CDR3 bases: TGCGCCAGCAGTCAACTAGCGGGGGGTATCACCGGGGAGCTGTTTTTT. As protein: CASSQLAGGITGELFF.

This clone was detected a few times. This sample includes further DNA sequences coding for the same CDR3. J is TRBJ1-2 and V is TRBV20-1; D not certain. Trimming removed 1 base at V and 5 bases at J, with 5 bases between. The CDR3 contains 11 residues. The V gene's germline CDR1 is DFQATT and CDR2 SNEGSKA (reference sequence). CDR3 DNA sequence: TGCAGTGCTAGAGGCTTGTATGGCTACACCTTC. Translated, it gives CSARGLYGYTF.

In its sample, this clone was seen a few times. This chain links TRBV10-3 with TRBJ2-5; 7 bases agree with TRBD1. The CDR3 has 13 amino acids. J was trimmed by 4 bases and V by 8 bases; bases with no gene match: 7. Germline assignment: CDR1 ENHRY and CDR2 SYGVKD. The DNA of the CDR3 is TGTGCCATCGGAGCAGGGGGACGAGAGACCCAGTACTTC. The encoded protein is CAIGAGGRETQYF.

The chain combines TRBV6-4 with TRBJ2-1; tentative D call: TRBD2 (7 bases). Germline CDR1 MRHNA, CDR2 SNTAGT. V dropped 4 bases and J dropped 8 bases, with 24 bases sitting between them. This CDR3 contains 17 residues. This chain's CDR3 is CASSVGMRGGKVDEQFF. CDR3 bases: TGTGCCAGCAGTGTGGGAATGAGGGGGGGCAAAGTCGATGAGCAGTTCTTC.

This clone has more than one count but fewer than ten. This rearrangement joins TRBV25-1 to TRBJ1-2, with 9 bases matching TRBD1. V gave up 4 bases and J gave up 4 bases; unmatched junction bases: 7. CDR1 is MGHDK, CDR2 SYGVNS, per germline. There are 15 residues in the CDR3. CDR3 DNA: TGTGCCAGCAGTGTTCTGACAGGGGGAGGCTATGGCTACACCTTC. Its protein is CASSVLTGGGYGYTF.

The CDR3, as DNA: TGCGCCAGCCACCCAGGGGGCAGGGCAGATACGCAGTATTTT. Translated, it gives CASHPGGRADTQYF. V gene TRBV5-1 combines with J gene TRBJ2-3, with TRBD1 matching 8 bases. With V trimmed by 7 bases and J by 4 bases, 8 bases remained unmatched. The CDR3 covers 14 residues. The germline CDR1 and CDR2 sequences are SGHRS and YFSETQ.

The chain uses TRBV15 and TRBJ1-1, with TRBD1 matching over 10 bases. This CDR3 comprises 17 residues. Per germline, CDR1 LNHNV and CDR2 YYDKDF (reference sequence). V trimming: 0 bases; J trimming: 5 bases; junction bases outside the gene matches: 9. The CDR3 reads CATSRDDRGPVSTEAFF. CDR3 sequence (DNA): TGTGCCACCAGCAGAGATGACAGGGGGCCAGTTAGTACTGAAGCTTTCTTT.

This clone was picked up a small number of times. The CDR3 DNA is TGTGCCTGGAGAGGACAGGGGGCTGGTTACGAGCAGTACTTC. Its translation is CAWRGQGAGYEQYF. V and J are TRBV30 and TRBJ2-7; 11 bases are shared with TRBD1. The CDR3 length is 14 residues. Germline-derived CDR1 and CDR2 are GTSNPN and SVGIG (reference sequence). The trim removed 3 bases at V and 4 bases at J, leaving 5 bases unmatched.

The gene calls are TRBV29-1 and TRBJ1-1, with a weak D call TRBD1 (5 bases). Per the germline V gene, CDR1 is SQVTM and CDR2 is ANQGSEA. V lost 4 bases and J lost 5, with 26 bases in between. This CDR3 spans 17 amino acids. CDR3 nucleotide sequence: TGCAGCGTTGCGGACCCCCGGGACCCACCTCGGCAAACTGAAGCTTTCTTT. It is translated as CSVADPRDPPRQTEAFF.

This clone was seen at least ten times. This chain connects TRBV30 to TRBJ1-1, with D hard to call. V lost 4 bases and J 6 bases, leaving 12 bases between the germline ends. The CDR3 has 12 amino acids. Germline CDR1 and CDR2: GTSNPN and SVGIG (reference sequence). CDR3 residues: CAWNEGPSEAFF. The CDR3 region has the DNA TGTGCCTGGAATGAAGGGCCTTCTGAAGCTTTCTTT.

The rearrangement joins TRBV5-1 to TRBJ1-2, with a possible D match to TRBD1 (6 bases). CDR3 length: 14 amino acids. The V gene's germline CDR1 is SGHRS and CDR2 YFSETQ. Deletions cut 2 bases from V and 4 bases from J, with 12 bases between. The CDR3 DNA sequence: TGCGCCAGCAGCTTCTTGGACAGAATCTATGGCTACACCTTC. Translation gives CASSFLDRIYGYTF.

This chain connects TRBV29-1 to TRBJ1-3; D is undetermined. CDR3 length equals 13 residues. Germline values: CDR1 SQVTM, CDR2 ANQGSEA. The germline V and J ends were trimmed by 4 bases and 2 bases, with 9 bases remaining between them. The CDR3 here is CSVVRGTGNTIYF. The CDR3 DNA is TGCAGCGTTGTTCGTGGGACTGGAAACACCATATATTTT.

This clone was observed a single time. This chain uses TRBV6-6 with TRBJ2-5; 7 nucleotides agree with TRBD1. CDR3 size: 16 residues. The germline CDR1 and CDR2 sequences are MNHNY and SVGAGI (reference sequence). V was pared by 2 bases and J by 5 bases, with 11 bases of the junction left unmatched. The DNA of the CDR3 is TGTGCCAGCAGTTACAGGTGGACAGGTCGGTCGGAGACCCAGTACTTC. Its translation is CASSYRWTGRSETQYF.

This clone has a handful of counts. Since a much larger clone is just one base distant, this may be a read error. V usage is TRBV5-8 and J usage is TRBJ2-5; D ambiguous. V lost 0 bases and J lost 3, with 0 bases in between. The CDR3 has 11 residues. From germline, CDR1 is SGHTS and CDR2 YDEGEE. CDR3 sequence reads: CASSLEETQYF. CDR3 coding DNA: TGTGCCAGCAGCTTGGAAGAGACCCAGTACTTC.

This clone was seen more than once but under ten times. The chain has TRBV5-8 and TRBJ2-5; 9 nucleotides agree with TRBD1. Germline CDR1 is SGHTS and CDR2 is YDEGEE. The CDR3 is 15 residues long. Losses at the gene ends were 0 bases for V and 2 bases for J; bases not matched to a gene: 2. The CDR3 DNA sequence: TGTGCCAGCAGCTTGGAGGGACAGGGTCAAGAGACCCAGTACTTC. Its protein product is CASSLEGQGQETQYF.

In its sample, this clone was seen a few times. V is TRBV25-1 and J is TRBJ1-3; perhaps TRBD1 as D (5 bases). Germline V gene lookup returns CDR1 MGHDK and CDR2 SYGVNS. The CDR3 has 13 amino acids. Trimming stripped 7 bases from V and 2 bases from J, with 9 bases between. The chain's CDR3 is CASNRGTGNTIYF. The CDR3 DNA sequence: TGTGCCAGCAATAGGGGAACTGGAAACACCATATATTTT.

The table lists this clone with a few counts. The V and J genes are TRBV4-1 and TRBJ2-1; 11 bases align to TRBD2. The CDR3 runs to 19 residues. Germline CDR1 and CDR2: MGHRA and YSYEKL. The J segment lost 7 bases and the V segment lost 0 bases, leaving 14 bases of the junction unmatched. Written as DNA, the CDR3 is TGCGCCAGCAGCCAAGATTCGCTAGCGGGGGGCCCCCGTCCGAATGAGCAGTTCTTC. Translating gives CASSQDSLAGGPRPNEQFF.

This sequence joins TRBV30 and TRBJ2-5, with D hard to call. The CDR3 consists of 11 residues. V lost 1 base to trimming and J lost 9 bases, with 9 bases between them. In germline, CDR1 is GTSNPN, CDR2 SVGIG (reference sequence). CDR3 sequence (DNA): TGTGCCTGGAGTGGACCTGGGGCCCAGTACTTC. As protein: CAWSGPGAQYF.